This T cell receptor beta chain was obtained from a study of blood T cell repertoires in COVID-19. Study-level background: Collection of acute and convalescent COVID-19 samples took place in the United States, Italy and Spain. Nucleic acid was either cDNA or gDNA, and it came from T cells, B-cell-depleted T cells, or PBMCs.

CDR1 SGHKS and CDR2 YYEKEE come from the germline V gene (reference sequence). CDR3 length equals 16 residues. V shed 3 bases and J shed 1 base, with 17 bases lying between them. In the authors' methods: Quantification of nucleated cells was approximated via reference gene primer amplification. The data were produced by immunoSEQ multiplex PCR, yet TCRdb's version contains in-frame clones alone and is incomplete. The D gene and trimming were derived from the DNA, and the V and J assignments and clone size from that table. The table lists about 58,000 clones, about 84% of them singletons. The source of this sequence is a man between 35 and 55 years old with active COVID-19. This chain uses TRBV5-5 with TRBJ2-7; D is perhaps TRBD2 (5 bases). The material sequenced was peripheral blood. The CDR3 DNA is TGTGCCAGCAGCTCACGTCACGGGGTAATATCCTACGAGCAGTACTTC. It yields the protein CASSSRHGVISYEQYF.